The table lists the clone carrying this TCR beta chain with many counts. Its antigen is not identified. This sample stems from a study of CD8 T cells in ankylosing spondylitis. Study observations and caveats: The disease-linked clones had a CD8+ phenotype and low blood frequencies. The authors reported significant enrichment of disease-linked clones in matched ankylosing spondylitis synovial fluid. Earlier authors reported some of these motif variants in reactive arthritis synovial fluid and blood. In ankylosing spondylitis blood, a motif of about 8 highly homologous TCR beta variants appeared characteristic.

The CDR3 runs 15 residues. Per germline, CDR1 SQVTM and CDR2 ANQGSEA. V gave up 1 base and J gave up 12 bases; unmatched junction bases: 15. Quantitative 5'-RACE with molecular barcodes was used to make the TCR beta libraries. TCRdb independently ran MiXCR on the 5' RACE reads; one entry per CDR3 protein. This table holds around 100,000 distinct CDR3 sequences, roughly 10% found once. The source of this sequence is a male donor with ankylosing spondylitis. Sequencing used blood, either unsorted or a sorted T cell fraction (not recorded which). The V gene is TRBV29-1, the J gene TRBJ2-1; 7 nucleotides line up with TRBD1. The CDR3 loop reads CSVEGRLGQNYGQFF. CDR3 DNA sequence: TGCAGCGTTGAAGGGAGGTTGGGACAGAATTATGGGCAGTTCTTC.